These 25 T cell receptor beta chains share one sample of origin, sequenced in a study of blood T cell repertoires in COVID-19. Sequenced by immunoSEQ multiplex PCR; TCRdb stores in-frame clones only, minus some. The data contain over 150,000 clones, about 80% of them singletons. The source material was peripheral blood. All receptors derive from a man between 65 and 79 years old with active or convalescent COVID-19.

This clone has more than one count but fewer than ten. The chain couples TRBV7-3 to TRBJ2-2; D call uncertain. Deletions cut 1 base from V and 6 bases from J, with 6 bases between. The CDR3 has 13 amino acids. The germline CDR1 and CDR2 sequences are SGHTA and FQGTGA. This CDR3 is CASSLIASGELFF. In nucleotides, the CDR3 is TGTGCCAGCAGCTTAATCGCGTCCGGGGAGCTGTTTTTT.

The rearrangement links TRBV28 to TRBJ2-1, with 10 bases lining up with TRBD2. The CDR3 totals 14 residues. CDR1 and CDR2 (germline): MDHEN, SYDVKM. V lost 5 bases and J lost 5; bases outside the gene matches: 3. The CDR3 spells CASSTSGINNEQFF. CDR3 DNA sequence: TGTGCCAGCAGTACTAGCGGGATTAACAATGAGCAGTTCTTC.

The rearrangement uses TRBV11-2 and TRBJ1-2; D uncertain. This CDR3 is 13 amino acids long. From germline, CDR1 is SGHAT and CDR2 FQNNGV. The V end lost 7 bases, the J end lost 0 bases, and 9 bases lay between the germline ends. The CDR3 region is CASNTISNYGYTF. CDR3 DNA: TGTGCCAGCAATACAATTTCTAACTATGGCTACACCTTC.

This clone is a singleton in its sample. This chain connects TRBV6-2 or TRBV6-3 to TRBJ1-2, with TRBD1 as a possible D gene (5 bases). The CDR3 sequence is 13 residues long. V lost 2 bases and J 2 bases, leaving 6 bases between the germline ends. CDR1 MNHEY and CDR2 SVGEGT come from the germline V gene. As DNA, the CDR3 is TGTGCCAGCAGTTACGGGGGGAACTATGGCTACACCTTC. It specifies CASSYGGNYGYTF.

The chain has TRBV5-1 and TRBJ2-3; 9 nucleotides agree with TRBD2. V shed 0 bases, J shed 0 bases, and the junction held 2 bases outside the gene matches. From germline, CDR1 is SGHRS and CDR2 YFSETQ. This CDR3 has 16 amino acids. Written as DNA, the CDR3 is TGCGCCAGCAGCTTGGGACTAGCGGAGAGCACAGATACGCAGTATTTT. Amino acids: CASSLGLAESTDTQYF.

V gene TRBV30 combines with J gene TRBJ1-5; 7 positions match TRBD1. Germline lookup yields CDR1 GTSNPN and CDR2 SVGIG (reference sequence). CDR3 length: 12 residues. The ends lost 5 bases at V and 7 bases at J; junction bases unmatched: 5. In DNA form, the CDR3 reads TGTGCCTGGTCAACAGGGGCCCAGCCCCAGCATTTT. Residues: CAWSTGAQPQHF.

V is TRBV27 and J is TRBJ1-2; 9 positions agree with TRBD1. J was trimmed by 6 bases and V by 7 bases; bases with no gene match: 15. The CDR3 consists of 16 residues. Germline V CDR1 and CDR2: MNHEY, SMNVEV (reference sequence). The CDR3 here is CASKEGRTGGSHGYTF. The CDR3 region has the DNA TGTGCCAGCAAAGAAGGTCGAACAGGGGGCTCTCATGGCTACACCTTC.

V gene TRBV6-5 combines with J gene TRBJ1-2, with a weak D call TRBD1 (6 bases). The CDR3 consists of 16 residues. Per the germline V gene, CDR1 is MNHEY and CDR2 is SVGAGI. V was pared by 4 bases and J by 4 bases, with 19 bases between. Here the CDR3 DNA reads TGTGCCAGCAGTTCCCCAACACAGGGACGTGGCTATGGCTACACCTTC. Residues: CASSSPTQGRGYGYTF.

The rearrangement uses TRBV28 and TRBJ2-2; 10 nucleotides align to TRBD2. V was clipped by 3 bases and J by 3 bases; unmatched bases: 7. The CDR3 totals 17 residues. Germline CDR1 is MDHEN and CDR2 is SYDVKM. This CDR3 reads CASSFLSLAGDTGELFF. The CDR3 DNA follows: TGTGCCAGCAGTTTTCTTTCTCTAGCGGGAGACACCGGGGAGCTGTTTTTT. The full variable domain, its missing parts supplied by reference TRBV28 and TRBJ2-2, is DVKVTQSSRYLVKRTGEKVFLECVQDMDHENMFWYRQDPGLGLRLIYFSYDVKMKEKGDIPEGYSVSREKKERFSLILESASTNQTSMYLCASSFLSLAGDTGELFFGEGSRLTVL.

The chain employs TRBV5-4 and TRBJ1-3; TRBD1 matches at 11 bases. Germline trimming cut 0 bases from V and 2 bases from J; bases unmatched to any gene: 4. The germline gives CDR1 SGHNT, CDR2 YYREEE (reference sequence). This CDR3 has 17 amino acids. The CDR3 bases are TGTGCCAGCAGCTTGGGGACAGGGGGCCATCCTGGAAACACCATATATTTT. It translates to CASSLGTGGHPGNTIYF.

V is TRBV10-2 and J is TRBJ1-6; the D is unclear. Germline CDR1 is WSHSY and CDR2 is SAAADI. There are 12 residues in the CDR3. The ends were cut back, 8 bases at V and 10 bases at J, with 12 bases in the middle. The CDR3 nucleotides read TGCGCCAGCTGTACAAGTGAATCACCCCTCCACTTT. Translated, it gives CASCTSESPLHF.

The chain joins TRBV27 to TRBJ2-7; no clear D. CDR1 MNHEY and CDR2 SMNVEV come from the germline V gene (reference sequence). Trimming shortened V by 7 bases and J by 2 bases, and 15 bases separated the two germline ends. The CDR3 has 14 residues. The chain's CDR3 is CASIATPGAYEQYF. Written as DNA, the CDR3 is TGTGCCAGCATCGCGACCCCCGGAGCCTACGAGCAGTACTTC.

The chain has TRBV5-1 and TRBJ1-1, with 10 positions matching TRBD1. Germline V gene data show CDR1 as SGHRS and CDR2 as YFSETQ. The CDR3 has 15 residues. V shed 4 bases and J 5 bases; nucleotides not matched to a gene: 8. The CDR3 DNA sequence: TGCGCCAGCAGCGTGACGGGACAGGGGTTGACTGAAGCTTTCTTT. Amino acids: CASSVTGQGLTEAFF.

The rearrangement links TRBV7-8 to TRBJ1-3, with TRBD1 matching over 7 bases. This CDR3 is built from 17 residues. The J segment lost 0 bases and the V segment lost 1 base, leaving 6 bases of the junction unmatched. Germline CDR1 SGHVS, CDR2 FQNEAQ. Here the CDR3 reads CASSLGDRDFSGNTIYF. DNA for the CDR3: TGTGCCAGCAGCTTAGGTGACAGGGACTTCTCTGGAAACACCATATATTTT.

The CDR3 DNA follows: TGTGCCAGCAGCTTCACCTCGGGACAGACTTCCACCTACGAGCAGTACTTC. It is translated as CASSFTSGQTSTYEQYF. The chain combines TRBV11-2 with TRBJ2-7; TRBD1 agrees at 7 bases. The CDR3 runs to 17 residues. With V trimmed by 3 bases and J by 2 bases, 13 bases remained unmatched. Germline values: CDR1 SGHAT, CDR2 FQNNGV.

CDR3 region: CASSPRAGTGNGEKLFF. The CDR3 DNA follows: TGCGCCAGCAGCCCCCGAGCCGGGACAGGGAACGGCGAAAAACTGTTTTTT. The V and J genes are TRBV4-3 and TRBJ1-4; 9 nucleotides agree with TRBD1. This CDR3 comprises 17 residues. After removal of 4 bases from V and 8 bases from J, the junction contained 14 bases not matched to a gene. Germline V gives CDR1 LGHNA, CDR2 YSLEER.

The chain is built from TRBV12-3 or TRBV12-4 and TRBJ1-5, with D unclear. This CDR3 is built from 13 residues. Trimming left V 6 bases short and J 5 bases short, with 11 bases between. The CDR3 protein is CASSPDIYQPQHF. The CDR3 DNA is TGTGCCAGCAGCCCAGACATCTATCAGCCCCAGCATTTT.

The chain is built from TRBV6-4 and TRBJ2-5; no clear D gene. Per the germline V gene, CDR1 is MRHNA and CDR2 is SNTAGT. V lost 2 bases and J lost 7, with 8 bases in between. This CDR3 has 12 residues. CDR3 in amino acids: CASSDPSGTQYF. For the CDR3, the DNA is TGTGCCAGCAGTGACCCCAGTGGGACCCAGTACTTC.

The chain couples TRBV7-2 to TRBJ2-3, with TRBD2 identical over 11 bases. Germline V gene sequence: CDR1 SGHTA, CDR2 FQGNSA. The ends lost 5 bases at V and 6 bases at J; junction bases unmatched: 13. This CDR3 comprises 17 residues. The CDR3 nucleotides read TGTGCCAGCAGCCCTTCTAGCGGGGGGAACTACCTGGATACGCAGTATTTT. Translation gives CASSPSSGGNYLDTQYF.

The chain links TRBV7-9 to TRBJ1-1, with D perhaps TRBD1 (5 bases). The ends were cut back, 3 bases at V and 3 bases at J, with 8 bases in the middle. The CDR3 is 13 amino acids. Per germline, CDR1 SEHNR and CDR2 FQNEAQ (reference sequence). CDR3 DNA sequence: TGTGCCAGCAGCTTGGAACAGGACACTGAAGCTTTCTTT. Encoded protein: CASSLEQDTEAFF. Full variable domain (missing parts from reference TRBV7-9 and TRBJ1-1): DTGVSQNPRHKITKRGQNVTFRCDPISEHNRLYWYRQTLGQGPEFLTYFQNEAQLEKSRLLSDRFSAERPKGSFSTLEIQRTEQGDSAMYLCASSLEQDTEAFFGQGTRLTVV.

This clone was seen once. The chain uses TRBV7-9 and TRBJ1-5, with D perhaps TRBD1 (5 bases). The CDR3 is 16 residues long. The V end lost 5 bases, the J end lost 2 bases, and 16 bases lay between the germline ends. Germline lookup yields CDR1 SEHNR and CDR2 FQNEAQ (reference sequence). This CDR3 is CASSPEGRGGNQPQHF. Here the CDR3 DNA reads TGTGCCAGCAGCCCCGAGGGGCGGGGTGGCAATCAGCCCCAGCATTTT.

This chain's CDR3 is CASSLGDSPQETQYF. The CDR3 coding sequence is TGTGCCAGCAGTCTAGGGGACAGTCCGCAAGAGACCCAGTACTTC. The chain has TRBV28 and TRBJ2-5, with TRBD1 matching 7 bases. The germline CDR1 and CDR2 sequences are MDHEN and SYDVKM. This CDR3 is built from 15 residues. Trimming removed 5 bases from V and 2 bases from J; junction bases left unmatched: 8.

The V call is TRBV24-1, the J call TRBJ2-5; D is unclear. This CDR3 is built from 15 residues. CDR1 KGHDR and CDR2 SFDVKD come from the germline V gene. With 3 bases removed from V and 0 bases from J, the gap between germline ends came to 10 bases. CDR3 nucleotides: TGTGCCACCAGTGATGCCACAGACCACCAAGAGACCCAGTACTTC. Translated: CATSDATDHQETQYF.

The chain recombines TRBV9 with TRBJ2-5; a weak D match, TRBD2 (5 bases). Deletions cut 0 bases from V and 1 base from J, with 7 bases between. CDR1 SGDLS and CDR2 YYNGEE come from the germline V gene. The CDR3 consists of 14 residues. The CDR3: CASSVAEAQETQYF. CDR3 nucleotide sequence: TGTGCCAGCAGCGTAGCGGAGGCCCAAGAGACCCAGTACTTC.

This chain joins TRBV6-2 or TRBV6-3 and TRBJ1-5; TRBD1 agrees at 7 bases. V lost 0 bases and J lost 8; bases outside the gene matches: 7. The CDR3 consists of 15 residues. Germline V gene data show CDR1 as MNHEY and CDR2 as SVGEGT. CDR3 sequence reads: CASSYSRGLREPQHF. The CDR3 region has the DNA TGTGCCAGCAGTTACTCGAGGGGGCTGAGGGAGCCCCAGCATTTT.